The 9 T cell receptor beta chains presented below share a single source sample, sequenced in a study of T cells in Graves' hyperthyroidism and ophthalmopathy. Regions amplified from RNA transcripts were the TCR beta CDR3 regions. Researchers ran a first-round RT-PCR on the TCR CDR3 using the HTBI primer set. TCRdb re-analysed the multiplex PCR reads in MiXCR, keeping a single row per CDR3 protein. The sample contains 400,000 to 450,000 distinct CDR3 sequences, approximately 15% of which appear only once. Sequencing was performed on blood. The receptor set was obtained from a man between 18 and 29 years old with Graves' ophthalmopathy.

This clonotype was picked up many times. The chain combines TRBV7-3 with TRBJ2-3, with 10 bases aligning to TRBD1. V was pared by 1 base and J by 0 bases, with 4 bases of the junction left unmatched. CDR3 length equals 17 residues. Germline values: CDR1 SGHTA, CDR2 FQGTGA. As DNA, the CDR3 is TGTGCCAGCAGCTTAAGGGGACAGGGGATAAGCACAGATACGCAGTATTTT. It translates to CASSLRGQGISTDTQYF.

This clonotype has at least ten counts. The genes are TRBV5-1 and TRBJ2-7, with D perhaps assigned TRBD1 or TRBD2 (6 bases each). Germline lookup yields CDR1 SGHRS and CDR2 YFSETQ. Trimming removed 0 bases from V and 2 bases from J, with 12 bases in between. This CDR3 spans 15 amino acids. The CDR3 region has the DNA TGCGCCAGCAGCTTGGGGGAGGACAGCACCTACGAGCAGTACTTC. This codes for CASSLGEDSTYEQYF.

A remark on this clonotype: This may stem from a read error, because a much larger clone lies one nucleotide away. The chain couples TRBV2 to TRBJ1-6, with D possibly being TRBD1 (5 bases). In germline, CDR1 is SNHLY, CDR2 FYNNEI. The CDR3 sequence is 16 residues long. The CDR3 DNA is TGTGCCAGCAGTCAAACTGGCAGGGAGGGGAATTCACTCCTCCACTTT. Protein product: CASSQTGREGNSLLHF. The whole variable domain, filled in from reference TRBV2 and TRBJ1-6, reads EPEVTQTPSHQVTQMGQEVILRCVPISNHLYFYWYRQILGQKVEFLVSFYNNEISEKSEIFDDQFSVERPDGSNFTLKIRSTKLEDSAMYFCASSQTGREGNSLLHFGNGTRLTVT.

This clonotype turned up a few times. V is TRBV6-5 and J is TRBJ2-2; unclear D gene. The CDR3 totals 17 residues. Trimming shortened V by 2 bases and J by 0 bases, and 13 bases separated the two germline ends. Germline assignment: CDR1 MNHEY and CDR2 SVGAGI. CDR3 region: CASSYDFLRTNTGELFF. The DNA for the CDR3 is TGTGCCAGCAGTTACGATTTTTTGCGGACGAACACCGGGGAGCTGTTTTTT.

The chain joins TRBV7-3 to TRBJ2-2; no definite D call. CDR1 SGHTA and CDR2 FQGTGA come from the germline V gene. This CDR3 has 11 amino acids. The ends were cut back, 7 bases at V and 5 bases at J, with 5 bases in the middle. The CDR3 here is CASTGTGELFF. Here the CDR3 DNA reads TGTGCCAGCACGGGTACCGGGGAGCTGTTTTTT.

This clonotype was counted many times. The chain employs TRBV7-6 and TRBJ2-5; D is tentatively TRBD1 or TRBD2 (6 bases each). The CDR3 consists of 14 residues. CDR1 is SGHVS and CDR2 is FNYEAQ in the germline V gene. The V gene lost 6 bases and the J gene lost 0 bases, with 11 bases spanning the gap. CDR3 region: CASRGGQNQETQYF. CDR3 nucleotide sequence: TGTGCCAGCAGGGGGGGACAAAACCAAGAGACCCAGTACTTC.

The CDR3 loop reads CAISEGMGDRNGYTF. The CDR3 DNA reads TGTGCCATCAGTGAGGGGATGGGGGACAGAAATGGCTACACCTTC. The V and J genes are TRBV10-3 and TRBJ1-2; TRBD1 agrees at 7 bases. The germline CDR1 and CDR2 sequences are ENHRY and SYGVKD. V shed 2 bases and J 6 bases; nucleotides not matched to a gene: 9. The CDR3 contains 15 residues.

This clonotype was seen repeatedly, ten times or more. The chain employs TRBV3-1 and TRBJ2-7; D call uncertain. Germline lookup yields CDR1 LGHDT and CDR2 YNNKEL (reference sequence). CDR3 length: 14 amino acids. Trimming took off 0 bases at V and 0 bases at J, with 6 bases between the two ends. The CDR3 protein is CASSQDPTSYEQYF. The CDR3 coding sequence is TGTGCCAGCAGCCAAGACCCAACCTCCTACGAGCAGTACTTC.

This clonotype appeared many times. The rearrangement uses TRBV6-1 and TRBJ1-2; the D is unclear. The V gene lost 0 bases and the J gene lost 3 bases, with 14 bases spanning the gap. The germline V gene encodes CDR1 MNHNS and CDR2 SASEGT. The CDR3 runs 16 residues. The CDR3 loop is CASSEARPWRDYGYTF. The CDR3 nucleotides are TGTGCCAGCAGTGAAGCGAGGCCCTGGAGGGACTATGGCTACACCTTC.